Following are 25 T cell receptor beta chains from one sample sequenced in a study of radiation and T cells in renal cell carcinoma. Specified time point: baseline pretreatment blood. As to treatment: 15 Gy SBRT to primary tumor, nephrectomy 4 weeks later. Only in-frame clones appear in the TCRdb table, and some are missing; sequencing was by immunoSEQ multiplex PCR. This sample has about 160,000 clones, with about 85% found just once. Material: blood, obtained from a patient whose treatment included radiotherapy and nephrectomy. These receptors came from a woman between 65 and 79 years old with renal cell carcinoma.

V is TRBV15 and J is TRBJ2-2; D unresolved. CDR3 length: 15 residues. The V end was cut by 5 bases, the J end by 1 base, with 11 bases between. Germline-derived CDR1 and CDR2 are LNHNV and YYDKDF (reference sequence). This CDR3 is CATSAFRLNTGELFF. In DNA form, the CDR3 reads TGTGCCACCAGCGCCTTTCGGCTGAACACCGGGGAGCTGTTTTTT.

The V gene is TRBV10-3, the J gene TRBJ2-7, with 9 positions matching TRBD1. V trimming: 10 bases; J trimming: 5 bases; junction bases outside the gene matches: 6. CDR1 and CDR2 (germline): ENHRY, SYGVKD. The CDR3 runs 12 residues. CDR3 sequence reads: CATHGTGNEQYF. For the CDR3, the DNA is TGTGCCACCCACGGGACAGGGAACGAGCAGTACTTC.

The chain couples TRBV5-4 to TRBJ1-6; perhaps TRBD1 as D (5 bases). The CDR3 loop spans 15 amino acids. The germline gives CDR1 SGHNT, CDR2 YYREEE (reference sequence). Trimming took off 4 bases at V and 9 bases at J, with 17 bases between the two ends. The CDR3 here is CASSMLGERGSPLHF. CDR3 in DNA: TGTGCCAGCAGCATGCTAGGGGAGAGGGGTTCACCCCTCCACTTT.

The chain is built from TRBV5-1 and TRBJ2-7, with 8 bases matching TRBD1. Unmatched junction bases numbered 8, after V lost 5 bases and J lost 4 bases. CDR1 is SGHRS and CDR2 is YFSETQ in the germline V gene. The CDR3 loop spans 14 amino acids. Here the CDR3 DNA reads TGCGCCAGCAGACCCGGGACAGGCGGTTACGAGCAGTACTTC. It specifies CASRPGTGGYEQYF. The full variable domain, its missing parts supplied by reference TRBV5-1 and TRBJ2-7, is KAGVTQTPRYLIKTRGQQVTLSCSPISGHRSVSWYQQTPGQGLQFLFEYFSETQRNKGNFPGRFSGRQFSNSRSEMNVSTLELGDSALYLCASRPGTGGYEQYFGPGTRLTVT.

This clone was picked up one time. The genes are TRBV6-5 and TRBJ2-7; TRBD2 might be the D (7 bases). The length of the CDR3 is 15 residues. V lost 8 bases, J lost 3 bases, and 20 bases lay in between. The germline gives CDR1 MNHEY, CDR2 SVGAGI. Here the CDR3 DNA reads TGTGCCAGCGCTAGGGGGGGGGCCGACTACTACGAGCAGTACTTC. It codes for CASARGGADYYEQYF.

The chain joins TRBV5-4 to TRBJ2-1; 7 bases fit TRBD1. This CDR3 comprises 15 residues. CDR1 is SGHNT and CDR2 is YYREEE in the germline V gene (reference sequence). V was clipped by 1 base and J by 8 bases; unmatched bases: 9. The CDR3 sequence: CASSLSQGQWDEQFF. CDR3 in DNA: TGTGCCAGCAGCTTGTCACAGGGACAGTGGGATGAGCAGTTCTTC.

The chain has TRBV9 and TRBJ2-2, with 8 bases lining up with TRBD1. Germline CDR1 reads SGDLS; CDR2 reads YYNGEE. The CDR3 has 21 amino acids. V was clipped by 0 bases and J by 1 base; unmatched bases: 17. The CDR3 nucleotides are TGTGCCAGCAGCGTAGAGTCGCAGGGGGCGAAAATCCAATGGAACACCGGGGAGCTGTTTTTT. Amino acid sequence: CASSVESQGAKIQWNTGELFF.

V usage is TRBV7-2 and J usage is TRBJ2-1, with 9 bases that match TRBD2. The CDR3 consists of 16 residues. V was pared by 5 bases and J by 6 bases, with 11 bases of the junction left unmatched. Per germline, CDR1 SGHTA and CDR2 FQGNSA. CDR3: CASSPLRAGGSNEQFF. The CDR3 DNA follows: TGTGCCAGCAGCCCTCTTCGGGCGGGGGGGAGCAATGAGCAGTTCTTC. Based on the CDR3 plus reference TRBV7-2 and TRBJ2-1, the full variable domain is GAGVSQSPSNKVTEKGKDVELRCDPISGHTALYWYRQSLGQGLEFLIYFQGNSAPDKSGLPSDRFSAERTGGSVSTLTIQRTQQEDSAVYLCASSPLRAGGSNEQFFGPGTRLTVL.

Concerning this clone: Additional DNA sequences in this sample encode the identical CDR3. The chain recombines TRBV15 with TRBJ2-5; 10 positions agree with TRBD1. V lost 1 base, J lost 5 bases, and 4 bases stayed unmatched. In germline, CDR1 is LNHNV, CDR2 YYDKDF (reference sequence). CDR3 length equals 15 residues. CDR3 sequence reads: CATSRAGTGEETQYF. CDR3 DNA: TGTGCCACCAGCAGAGCCGGGACAGGGGAGGAGACCCAGTACTTC. Full variable domain (missing parts from reference TRBV15 and TRBJ2-5): DAMVIQNPRYQVTQFGKPVTLSCSQTLNHNVMYWYQQKSSQAPKLLFHYYDKDFNNEADTPDNFQSRRPNTSFCFLDIRSPGLGDTAMYLCATSRAGTGEETQYFGPGTRLLVL.

The chain combines TRBV7-9 with TRBJ1-2; possibly TRBD1 for D (6 bases). Trimming shortened V by 2 bases and J by 2 bases, and 12 bases separated the two germline ends. This CDR3 contains 15 residues. The germline V gene encodes CDR1 SEHNR and CDR2 FQNEAQ (reference sequence). This chain's CDR3 is CASSLSGAQNYGYTF. The DNA for the CDR3 is TGTGCCAGCAGCTTATCAGGGGCGCAGAACTATGGCTACACCTTC.

The chain is built from TRBV10-2 and TRBJ2-1; 7 bases are a match to TRBD2. CDR3 length: 14 amino acids. After removal of 10 bases from V and 9 bases from J, the junction contained 15 bases not matched to a gene. Looked up from germline, CDR1 is WSHSY and CDR2 is SAAADI. The CDR3 DNA sequence: TGCGCCACCTGGGGGGGGGTTGAATGGGTTGAGCAGTTCTTC. Translated: CATWGGVEWVEQFF.

This sequence joins TRBV6-6 and TRBJ2-5; 7 bases match TRBD2. From germline, CDR1 is MNHNY and CDR2 SVGAGI (reference sequence). V trimming: 0 bases; J trimming: 5 bases; junction bases outside the gene matches: 3. The CDR3 sequence is 14 residues long. The CDR3 loop is CASSYSGGSETQYF. CDR3 bases: TGTGCCAGCAGTTACTCGGGGGGGAGCGAGACCCAGTACTTC.

This rearrangement joins TRBV5-4 to TRBJ2-1; 7 bases are shared with TRBD2. From germline, CDR1 is SGHNT and CDR2 YYREEE (reference sequence). V shed 0 bases, J shed 0 bases, and the junction held 12 bases outside the gene matches. The CDR3 spans 19 residues. The CDR3 sequence: CASSLAAGKLTSSYNEQFF. CDR3 DNA: TGTGCCAGCAGCTTGGCAGCGGGAAAATTAACGAGCTCCTACAATGAGCAGTTCTTC.

This clone was observed a single time. CDR3 DNA sequence: TGCAGCGCCGTCGACGGGAGGGTTCAGGTCTATGGCTACACCTTC. Encoded protein: CSAVDGRVQVYGYTF. The chain employs TRBV29-1 and TRBJ1-2; D gene uncertain. The CDR3 is 15 residues long. Trimming took off 7 bases at V and 4 bases at J, with 22 bases between the two ends. Germline V CDR1 and CDR2: SQVTM, ANQGSEA.

The chain links TRBV14 to TRBJ2-7; D call uncertain. The CDR3 sequence is 13 residues long. Germline V lookup: CDR1 SGHDN, CDR2 FVKESK. V dropped 2 bases and J dropped 4 bases, with 9 bases sitting between them. CDR3 in DNA: TGTGCCAGCAGCCAATTCAGTGGATACGAGCAGTACTTC. Residues: CASSQFSGYEQYF.

Remarks on this clone: Distinct nucleotide sequences in the sample also encode this CDR3. The J gene is TRBJ1-5, the V gene TRBV6-1; D is possibly TRBD1 (6 bases). CDR3 length equals 14 residues. With 4 bases removed from V and 2 bases from J, the gap between germline ends came to 9 bases. Germline V lookup: CDR1 MNHNS, CDR2 SASEGT. CDR3 residues: CASSGRGGNQPQHF. DNA for the CDR3: TGTGCCAGCAGTGGCAGGGGAGGCAATCAGCCCCAGCATTTT.

This clone occurred once. The V gene is TRBV5-1, the J gene TRBJ2-1, with D perhaps TRBD2 (7 bases). Trimming took off 2 bases at V and 5 bases at J, with 11 bases between the two ends. The CDR3 totals 14 residues. Germline V gene data show CDR1 as SGHRS and CDR2 as YFSETQ. CDR3 sequence (DNA): TGCGCCAGCAGCTTCGGGGGGCTTGACAATGAGCAGTTCTTC. Amino acid sequence: CASSFGGLDNEQFF.

The chain couples TRBV5-1 to TRBJ1-3; maybe TRBD1 (5 bases). Trimming stripped 3 bases from V and 0 bases from J, with 7 bases between. Germline V CDR1 and CDR2: SGHRS, YFSETQ. The CDR3 length is 14 residues. DNA for the CDR3: TGCGCCAGCAGCTCGACAGTCTCTGGAAACACCATATATTTT. This gives the protein CASSSTVSGNTIYF. The variable domain in full, with the rest retrieved from reference TRBV5-1 and TRBJ1-3, is KAGVTQTPRYLIKTRGQQVTLSCSPISGHRSVSWYQQTPGQGLQFLFEYFSETQRNKGNFPGRFSGRQFSNSRSEMNVSTLELGDSALYLCASSSTVSGNTIYFGEGSWLTVV.

This sequence joins TRBV19 and TRBJ1-5, with 7 positions matching TRBD1. J gave up 7 bases and V 4 bases, and 7 bases lay outside the gene matches. CDR1 and CDR2 from the germline V gene are LNHDA and SQIVND (reference sequence). CDR3 length equals 14 residues. CDR3 sequence (DNA): TGTGCCAGTAGTACTGACAGGGAAGGACAGCCCCAGCATTTT. Translation gives CASSTDREGQPQHF.

The chain couples TRBV30 to TRBJ2-5; 12 bases map to TRBD2. CDR3 length: 13 residues. V lost 7 bases, J lost 5 bases, and 5 bases stayed unmatched. Per the germline V gene, CDR1 is GTSNPN and CDR2 is SVGIG (reference sequence). In DNA, the CDR3 is TGTGCCTCCCTAGCGGGGGGGATGGAGACCCAGTACTTC. It is translated as CASLAGGMETQYF.

In regard to this clone: The same CDR3 also results from other DNA sequences found in this sample. The chain carries TRBV29-1 and TRBJ2-2; D perhaps matches TRBD1 (8 bases). The length of the CDR3 is 14 residues. Trimming pared 6 bases from V and 3 bases from J, leaving 14 bases between. Germline-derived CDR1 and CDR2 are SQVTM and ANQGSEA. The CDR3 loop reads CSVRQGRDTGELFF. The CDR3 DNA is TGCAGCGTAAGACAGGGGAGGGACACCGGGGAGCTGTTTTTT.

The count of this clone is one. The chain employs TRBV29-1 and TRBJ1-4; no clear D. Looked up from germline, CDR1 is SQVTM and CDR2 is ANQGSEA. With 4 bases removed from V and 2 bases from J, the gap between germline ends came to 8 bases. This CDR3 region has 13 residues. CDR3 nucleotides: TGCAGCGTTGGGGGTGCCACTAATGAAAAACTGTTTTTT. Amino acid sequence: CSVGGATNEKLFF.

The chain uses TRBV11-1 and TRBJ1-5; 7 bases are shared with TRBD1. The trim removed 5 bases at V and 2 bases at J, leaving 3 bases unmatched. Germline V gene data show CDR1 as SGHAT and CDR2 as FQDESV (reference sequence). The CDR3 totals 14 residues. The CDR3 here is CASSAGQGNQPQHF. DNA of the CDR3: TGTGCCAGCAGCGCAGGACAGGGCAATCAGCCCCAGCATTTT.

The chain employs TRBV7-4 and TRBJ1-5; TRBD1 aligns across 7 bases. Germline V gene data show CDR1 as SGHVT and CDR2 as SQSDAQ. The ends lost 3 bases at V and 3 bases at J; junction bases unmatched: 20. CDR3 length equals 20 residues. The CDR3 coding sequence is TGTGCCAGCAGCTTGAATGAAGTATTAGGCACAGGGGTTTTCAATCAGCCCCAGCATTTT. It encodes CASSLNEVLGTGVFNQPQHF.

CDR3 coding DNA: TGCAGCGGAGGCAGGGGGCCTAGGACTGAAGCTTTCTTT. The encoded protein is CSGGRGPRTEAFF. The V call is TRBV29-1, the J call TRBJ1-1, with 8 nucleotides matching TRBD1. Trimming took 7 bases from V and 5 from J; bases not matched to a gene: 9. Germline values: CDR1 SQVTM, CDR2 ANQGSEA. CDR3 size: 13 residues.